The text below deals with one TCR beta chain. TCRB immunosequencing input was roughly 500 nanograms of biopsy DNA per sample. Clones were sequenced by immunoSEQ multiplex PCR, and TCRdb holds only the in-frame ones, with some missing. The sample holds 30,000 to 35,000 clones; roughly 77% are singletons and the top ten take around 20%. This entry is derived from a study of T cell repertoires in ileal Crohn's disease. Study overall: Every patient was operated on for stricturing (approximately 60%) or penetrating (about 40%) complications.

This CDR3 spans 15 amino acids. Trimming took 0 bases from V and 7 from J, leaving 13 bases between them. Germline loops: CDR1 SGHAT, CDR2 FQNNGV. Input material: ileal tissue. This TCR came from an adult with Crohn's disease. The chain links TRBV11-2 to TRBJ1-5; D unresolved. For the CDR3, the DNA is TGTGCCAGCAGCTTAGATCTCTCCGGAGGACAGCCCCAGCATTTT. This translates into CASSLDLSGGQPQHF.